This T cell receptor beta chain was observed in a study of blood T cell repertoires in COVID-19. Germline lookup yields CDR1 MNHEY and CDR2 SVGAGI. The V gene lost 6 bases and the J gene lost 6 bases, with 14 bases spanning the gap. The CDR3 length is 13 residues. As originally analysed: Amplification with reference gene primers provided the estimates of nucleated cell counts. Clones were sequenced by immunoSEQ multiplex PCR, and TCRdb holds only the in-frame ones, with some missing. That table is the source of V, J and clone size, and D and trimming were worked out from the DNA. The data show approximately 350,000 clones, roughly 90% seen once.

The chain combines TRBV6-5 with TRBJ1-1, with D perhaps matching TRBD1 (5 bases). The sample taken for sequencing was peripheral blood. The TCR comes from a woman in her seventies with COVID-19, enrolled during active disease. DNA for the CDR3: TGTGCCAGCAGCACGGGGCGGGGGGCTGAAGCTTTCTTT. As protein: CASSTGRGAEAFF.